The 30 T cell receptor beta chains below all came from one sample that was sequenced in a study of blood T cell repertoires in COVID-19. This table comes from immunoSEQ multiplex PCR, and its TCRdb copy is limited to in-frame clones, with some not included. The profile shows around 180,000 clones, roughly 84% of them singletons. The sequenced sample was peripheral blood. Source of these receptors: a woman of 80 years or more with active or convalescent COVID-19.

The chain couples TRBV19 to TRBJ2-3; 11 bases are shared with TRBD2. The length of the CDR3 is 16 residues. The V gene end was trimmed by 6 bases and the J gene end by 3 bases; junction bases not matched to a gene: 8. Per germline, CDR1 LNHDA and CDR2 SQIVND (reference sequence). This CDR3 is CASRTIAGGPTDTQYF. The CDR3 DNA sequence: TGTGCCAGTAGGACAATAGCGGGAGGGCCGACAGATACGCAGTATTTT.

CDR3 residues: CASSPLDRTRRKDEQFF. CDR3 sequence (DNA): TGTGCCAGCAGCCCCCTCGACCGGACTAGAAGGAAGGATGAGCAGTTCTTC. The V and J genes are TRBV3-1 (or the pseudogene TRBV3-2) and TRBJ2-1, with 7 bases matching TRBD2. Germline V lookup: CDR1 LGHDT, CDR2 YNNKEL (reference sequence). The CDR3 totals 17 residues. V shed 4 bases and J 8 bases; nucleotides not matched to a gene: 17.

The V and J genes are TRBV10-2 and TRBJ1-1; 9 positions match TRBD1. The CDR3 contains 18 residues. The junction had 17 bases not matched to a gene; V was cut back by 8 bases and J by 1 base. The germline CDR1 and CDR2 sequences are WSHSY and SAAADI. The CDR3 loop reads CASLPKGQGRGSNTEAFF. CDR3 coding DNA: TGCGCCAGCCTACCGAAAGGACAGGGGAGGGGATCGAACACTGAAGCTTTCTTT.

The chain is built from TRBV11-2 and TRBJ1-1; D perhaps matches TRBD1 (5 bases). CDR3 size: 15 residues. V was trimmed by 5 bases and J by 0 bases, leaving 13 bases between them. In germline, CDR1 is SGHAT, CDR2 FQNNGV. CDR3 region: CASSIGMGLNTEAFF. Written as DNA, the CDR3 is TGTGCCAGCAGCATCGGAATGGGGCTGAACACTGAAGCTTTCTTT.

This clone was seen just once. The V and J genes are TRBV5-1 and TRBJ1-2, with a weak D call TRBD1 (6 bases). This CDR3 contains 14 residues. CDR1 is SGHRS, CDR2 YFSETQ, per germline. Trimming took off 0 bases at V and 1 base at J, with 7 bases between the two ends. In DNA form, the CDR3 reads TGCGCCAGCAGCTTGGACAGGGATAACTATGGCTACACCTTC. Translated: CASSLDRDNYGYTF. Complete variable domain (other parts from reference TRBV5-1 and TRBJ1-2): KAGVTQTPRYLIKTRGQQVTLSCSPISGHRSVSWYQQTPGQGLQFLFEYFSETQRNKGNFPGRFSGRQFSNSRSEMNVSTLELGDSALYLCASSLDRDNYGYTFGSGTRLTVV.

A word on this clone: The sample contains more than one DNA sequence encoding this CDR3. The V and J genes are TRBV7-3 and TRBJ2-7; TRBD1 agrees at 10 bases. Germline V CDR1 and CDR2: SGHTA, FQGTGA. The CDR3 totals 13 residues. J gave up 3 bases and V 5 bases, and 1 base lay outside the gene matches. The CDR3: CASSRDRGYEQYF. The CDR3, as DNA: TGTGCCAGCAGCAGGGACAGGGGCTACGAGCAGTACTTC. Variable domain in full (rest from reference TRBV7-3 and TRBJ2-7): GAGVSQTPSNKVTEKGKYVELRCDPISGHTALYWYRQSLGQGPEFLIYFQGTGAADDSGLPNDRFFAVRPEGSVSTLKIQRTERGDSAVYLCASSRDRGYEQYFGPGTRLTVT.

The genes are TRBV10-1 and TRBJ2-1; D may be TRBD2 (5 bases). V lost 0 bases to trimming and J lost 4 bases, with 7 bases between them. The CDR3 length is 14 residues. CDR1 and CDR2 (germline): WNHNN, SYGVQD (reference sequence). CDR3 nucleotide sequence: TGCGCCAGCAGTGAGTCCACTAGTTACAATGAGCAGTTCTTC. It is translated as CASSESTSYNEQFF.

V and J are TRBV3-1 (or the pseudogene TRBV3-2) and TRBJ2-1; 8 bases line up with TRBD1. This CDR3 contains 14 residues. J was trimmed by 2 bases and V by 8 bases; bases with no gene match: 5. Germline V gives CDR1 LGHDT, CDR2 YNNKEL (reference sequence). The CDR3 here is CASRMTGAYNEQFF. CDR3 DNA sequence: TGTGCCAGCCGAATGACAGGGGCCTACAATGAGCAGTTCTTC.

This chain uses TRBV18 with TRBJ1-1; maybe TRBD1 (5 bases). Trimming removed 6 bases from V and 5 bases from J, with 16 bases in between. This CDR3 is built from 14 residues. CDR1 and CDR2 (germline): KGHSH, LQKENI. CDR3 in amino acids: CASSLDTVGTEAFF. The DNA of the CDR3 is TGTGCCAGCTCGCTGGACACGGTGGGGACTGAAGCTTTCTTT.

This clone was seen just once. The rearrangement joins TRBV5-1 to TRBJ1-3; D is ambiguous. The CDR3 length is 15 residues. The germline V gene encodes CDR1 SGHRS and CDR2 YFSETQ. The V end lost 5 bases, the J end lost 0 bases, and 12 bases lay between the germline ends. CDR3 sequence (DNA): TGCGCCAGCAGAACGGACTTCACCTCTGGAAACACCATATATTTT. Translation: CASRTDFTSGNTIYF.

This chain uses TRBV6-5 with TRBJ1-2; tentatively, D is TRBD1 (5 bases). V lost 6 bases and J 5 bases, leaving 13 bases between the germline ends. Germline CDR1 reads MNHEY; CDR2 reads SVGAGI. The CDR3 is made up of 13 amino acids. CDR3 nucleotides: TGTGCCAGCAGGCGGGGCGCAATATATGGCTACACCTTC. Its translation: CASRRGAIYGYTF.

This chain connects TRBV6-5 to TRBJ2-2, with TRBD2 matching 10 bases. The germline CDR1 and CDR2 sequences are MNHEY and SVGAGI. Unmatched junction bases numbered 2, after V lost 0 bases and J lost 4 bases. The CDR3 covers 16 residues. The CDR3 DNA is TGTGCCAGCAGTTACTCGTCTAGCGGGAGCACCGGGGAGCTGTTTTTT. Its translation: CASSYSSSGSTGELFF.

V gene TRBV5-1 combines with J gene TRBJ2-7; a possible D gene is TRBD1 (5 bases). The CDR3 length is 15 residues. The V end was cut by 0 bases, the J end by 3 bases, with 13 bases between. The germline CDR1 and CDR2 sequences are SGHRS and YFSETQ. The CDR3 is CASSLAAGNFYEQYF. The CDR3 region has the DNA TGCGCCAGCAGCTTGGCAGCAGGGAACTTCTACGAGCAGTACTTC.

The CDR3 protein is CASSPSGGTNTEAFF. CDR3 sequence (DNA): TGCGCCAGCAGCCCAAGCGGGGGGACGAACACTGAAGCTTTCTTT. This chain connects TRBV5-1 to TRBJ1-1; D possibly corresponds to TRBD1 (5 bases). The CDR3 spans 15 residues. V lost 4 bases and J 1 base, leaving 14 bases between the germline ends. Germline CDR1 and CDR2: SGHRS and YFSETQ.

The chain couples TRBV5-1 to TRBJ2-1; D is uncertain. From germline, CDR1 is SGHRS and CDR2 YFSETQ. The V end lost 1 base, the J end lost 4 bases, and 9 bases lay between the germline ends. The CDR3 consists of 14 residues. CDR3 sequence: CASSLNGGYNEQFF. The CDR3 nucleotides are TGCGCCAGCAGCTTGAACGGCGGATACAATGAGCAGTTCTTC.

The J gene is TRBJ2-3, the V gene TRBV7-3, with 10 bases lining up with TRBD1. Looked up from germline, CDR1 is SGHTA and CDR2 is FQGTGA. With V trimmed by 5 bases and J by 5 bases, 10 bases remained unmatched. CDR3 length: 16 amino acids. The CDR3 spells CASSLVGTGARDTQYF. In nucleotides, the CDR3 is TGTGCCAGCAGCCTCGTGGGGACAGGGGCGAGAGATACGCAGTATTTT. Supplemented by reference TRBV7-3 and TRBJ2-3, the full variable domain reads GAGVSQTPSNKVTEKGKYVELRCDPISGHTALYWYRQSLGQGPEFLIYFQGTGAADDSGLPNDRFFAVRPEGSVSTLKIQRTERGDSAVYLCASSLVGTGARDTQYFGPGTRLTVL.

This chain uses TRBV5-4 with TRBJ1-6; 8 bases map to TRBD1. The CDR3 totals 15 residues. The V gene's germline CDR1 is SGHNT and CDR2 YYREEE (reference sequence). J gave up 5 bases and V 4 bases, and 5 bases lay outside the gene matches. CDR3 sequence (DNA): TGTGCCAGCAGCACCGGACAGGGCAATAATTCACCCCTCCACTTT. It yields the protein CASSTGQGNNSPLHF.

This chain connects TRBV18 to TRBJ1-5; D gene unclear. This CDR3 comprises 14 residues. The ends were cut back, 6 bases at V and 3 bases at J, with 12 bases in the middle. Germline lookup yields CDR1 KGHSH and CDR2 LQKENI. The CDR3 spells CASSSTGFNQPQHF. In DNA, the CDR3 is TGTGCCAGCTCCTCAACGGGGTTCAATCAGCCCCAGCATTTT.

This sequence joins TRBV28 and TRBJ1-1, with 10 bases fitting TRBD1. The V and J ends lost 6 bases and 11 bases, in that order; junction bases with no gene match: 12. CDR1 MDHEN and CDR2 SYDVKM come from the germline V gene. The CDR3 covers 14 residues. Written as DNA, the CDR3 is TGTGCCAGCAGCCAGGGACAGGGGAGGATGGGGGCTTTCTTT. Translating gives CASSQGQGRMGAFF.

This chain connects TRBV7-3 to TRBJ2-1; a weak D match, TRBD2 (5 bases). This CDR3 has 14 residues. V lost 2 bases, J lost 8 bases, and 13 bases lay in between. Germline loops: CDR1 SGHTA, CDR2 FQGTGA. The CDR3 loop is CASSLEGSIDEQFF. The CDR3 DNA follows: TGTGCCAGCAGCTTAGAGGGCAGTATAGATGAGCAGTTCTTC.

In its sample, this clone was seen a few times. This sequence joins TRBV19 and TRBJ1-5; D gene ambiguous. This CDR3 contains 12 residues. Trimming cost V 3 bases and J 5 bases, with 5 bases left between them. Germline lookup yields CDR1 LNHDA and CDR2 SQIVND (reference sequence). The chain's CDR3 is CASSIRDQPQHF. The CDR3 DNA reads TGTGCCAGTAGTATTCGAGATCAGCCCCAGCATTTT.

The chain joins TRBV5-4 to TRBJ2-7; 13 bases map to TRBD2. Germline-derived CDR1 and CDR2 are SGHNT and YYREEE (reference sequence). The CDR3 has 16 amino acids. The V segment lost 4 bases and the J segment 7 bases; nucleotides outside the gene matches: 11. Here the CDR3 DNA reads TGTGCCAGCAGCAGGACTAGCGGGAGAAAGTTGATTGAGCAGTACTTC. This codes for CASSRTSGRKLIEQYF.

The CDR3 region has the DNA TGTGCCAGCAGTCCTAGCGGTAATGAGCAGTTCTTC. Translation: CASSPSGNEQFF. V and J are TRBV9 and TRBJ2-1, with TRBD2 identical over 7 bases. Germline V gene lookup returns CDR1 SGDLS and CDR2 YYNGEE. V was pared by 5 bases and J by 7 bases, with 3 bases of the junction left unmatched. This CDR3 spans 12 amino acids.

V gene TRBV7-8 combines with J gene TRBJ2-7; 11 nucleotides line up with TRBD1. The CDR3 has 15 residues. Trimming took 5 bases from V and 0 from J; bases not matched to a gene: 3. In germline, CDR1 is SGHVS, CDR2 FQNEAQ. The CDR3 DNA sequence: TGTGCCAGCAGCCCGGGACAGGGGGTCTCCTACGAGCAGTACTTC. Protein product: CASSPGQGVSYEQYF.

The chain combines TRBV5-5 with TRBJ1-1; D gene unclear. Trimming left V 1 base short and J 1 base short, with 11 bases between. Germline V gene data show CDR1 as SGHKS and CDR2 as YYEKEE (reference sequence). The CDR3 has 15 residues. CDR3 DNA: TGTGCCAGCAGCTTGTTCGGAGCGGCGAACACTGAAGCTTTCTTT. Translating it yields CASSLFGAANTEAFF.

This rearrangement joins TRBV5-1 to TRBJ1-1; no definite D call. Germline V CDR1 and CDR2: SGHRS, YFSETQ. V shed 5 bases and J shed 3 bases, with 17 bases lying between them. There are 15 residues in the CDR3. Written as DNA, the CDR3 is TGCGCCAGCAGACCCGGACCGAGGGAAGACACTGAAGCTTTCTTT. Amino acids: CASRPGPREDTEAFF.

The chain carries TRBV10-3 and TRBJ1-1; 7 bases match TRBD1. Germline CDR1 and CDR2: ENHRY and SYGVKD. V was pared by 4 bases and J by 2 bases, with 4 bases of the junction left unmatched. The CDR3 length is 14 residues. This chain's CDR3 is CAISGGTENTEAFF. CDR3 coding DNA: TGTGCCATCAGTGGGGGGACAGAAAACACTGAAGCTTTCTTT.

The chain carries TRBV20-1 and TRBJ2-7; 7 bases fit TRBD1. CDR3 length: 14 amino acids. The junction had 9 bases not matched to a gene; V was cut back by 5 bases and J by 2 bases. CDR1 and CDR2 from the germline V gene are DFQATT and SNEGSKA (reference sequence). This chain's CDR3 is CSARGQEWTYEQYF. The CDR3 DNA reads as TGCAGTGCTCGTGGACAGGAATGGACCTACGAGCAGTACTTC.

The chain is built from TRBV2 and TRBJ1-5; no clear D. The length of the CDR3 is 13 residues. Looked up from germline, CDR1 is SNHLY and CDR2 is FYNNEI. Deletions cut 3 bases from V and 0 bases from J, with 3 bases between. CDR3 in amino acids: CASSDNSNQPQHF. The CDR3 DNA is TGTGCCAGCAGTGATAATAGCAATCAGCCCCAGCATTTT.

This chain joins TRBV28 and TRBJ1-6; 9 nucleotides align to TRBD1. From germline, CDR1 is MDHEN and CDR2 SYDVKM. Unmatched junction bases numbered 6, after V lost 6 bases and J lost 6 bases. The CDR3 totals 15 residues. The CDR3 reads CASSPRTGANSPLHF. CDR3 nucleotides: TGTGCCAGCAGCCCCAGGACAGGGGCTAATTCACCCCTCCACTTT.